Listed below are T cell receptor beta chains from one sample, sequenced in a study of blood T cell repertoires in COVID-19. The table came from immunoSEQ multiplex PCR; TCRdb's copy has only in-frame clones and leaves some out. The table lists approximately 94,000 clones, 88% of them singletons. Sequencing was performed on peripheral blood. The receptors here all came from an elderly woman with active COVID-19. CDR3s include the opening cysteine and the closing phenylalanine or tryptophan. A D gene is named only where the DNA matches it firmly.

D gene: .
J gene: TRBJ2-1
V gene: TRBV11-2
CDR3 protein: CASSLQDEQFF
CDR3 DNA: TGTGCCAGCAGCCTCCAGGATGAGCAGTTCTTC

D gene: .
J gene: TRBJ1-4
V gene: TRBV4-2
CDR3 protein: CASSQDPVGGGEKLFF
CDR3 DNA: TGTGCCAGCAGCCAAGACCCCGTCGGGGGAGGTGAAAAACTGTTTTTT

D gene: TRBD1
J gene: TRBJ1-3
V gene: TRBV7-9
CDR3 protein: CASSQQGAGNTIYF
CDR3 DNA: TGTGCCAGCAGCCAACAGGGGGCTGGAAACACCATATATTTT

D gene: TRBD2
J gene: TRBJ2-1
V gene: TRBV7-2
CDR3 protein: CASSLVGSGRYNEQFF
CDR3 DNA: TGTGCCAGCAGCTTAGTAGGGAGCGGGAGGTACAATGAGCAGTTCTTC

D gene: .
J gene: TRBJ1-5
V gene: TRBV19
CDR3 protein: CASTGFNQPQHF
CDR3 DNA: TGTGCCAGCACAGGGTTCAATCAGCCCCAGCATTTT

D gene: .
J gene: TRBJ1-2
V gene: TRBV28
CDR3 protein: CASSLGRIQNF
CDR3 DNA: TGTGCCAGCAGTTTAGGCCGCATTCAAAACTTC

D gene: .
J gene: TRBJ2-1
V gene: TRBV7-3
CDR3 protein: CASSLTFPSRLPYNEQFF
CDR3 DNA: TGTGCCAGCAGCTTAACTTTCCCTAGTCGGCTCCCCTACAATGAGCAGTTCTTC

D gene: TRBD1
J gene: TRBJ1-1
V gene: TRBV7-2
CDR3 protein: CASSSQGGNTEAFF
CDR3 DNA: TGTGCCAGCAGCTCACAGGGGGGGAACACTGAAGCTTTCTTT

D gene: TRBD1
J gene: TRBJ1-2
V gene: TRBV7-8
CDR3 protein: CASSTPTGEYGYTF
CDR3 DNA: TGTGCCAGCAGCACCCCCACAGGGGAATATGGCTACACCTTC

D gene: .
J gene: TRBJ2-1
V gene: TRBV7-2
CDR3 protein: CASSLATISYNEQFF
CDR3 DNA: TGTGCCAGCAGCTTAGCCACTATCTCCTACAATGAGCAGTTCTTC

D gene: TRBD1
J gene: TRBJ2-3
V gene: TRBV7-2
CDR3 protein: CASSLGTGTDTQYF
CDR3 DNA: TGTGCCAGCAGCCTCGGGACAGGCACAGATACGCAGTATTTT

D gene: .
J gene: TRBJ2-7
V gene: TRBV7-9
CDR3 protein: CASGRRAYEQYF
CDR3 DNA: TGTGCCAGCGGAAGACGGGCCTACGAGCAGTACTTC

D gene: .
J gene: TRBJ2-7
V gene: TRBV18
CDR3 protein: CASSPSHPGEQYF
CDR3 DNA: TGTGCCAGCTCACCGAGTCACCCGGGCGAGCAGTACTTC

D gene: .
J gene: TRBJ2-7
V gene: TRBV27
CDR3 protein: CASSFSWQAYEQYF
CDR3 DNA: TGTGCCAGCAGTTTTTCATGGCAGGCCTACGAGCAGTACTTC

D gene: TRBD2
J gene: TRBJ2-1
V gene: TRBV11-2
CDR3 protein: CASSLGGSGTYNEQFF
CDR3 DNA: TGTGCCAGCAGCTTAGGGGGTAGCGGGACCTACAATGAGCAGTTCTTC

D gene: .
J gene: TRBJ2-3
V gene: TRBV7-2
CDR3 protein: CASSRPPTRLTDTQYF
CDR3 DNA: TGTGCCAGCAGCCGGCCCCCGACTAGATTAACAGATACGCAGTATTTT

D gene: TRBD2
J gene: TRBJ2-7
V gene: TRBV13
CDR3 protein: CASSLYSGRSYEQYF
CDR3 DNA: TGTGCCAGCAGCTTATATAGCGGGAGGTCCTACGAGCAGTACTTC

D gene: TRBD2
J gene: TRBJ2-3
V gene: TRBV6-6
CDR3 protein: CASTDGTSGIPDTQYF
CDR3 DNA: TGTGCCAGCACCGACGGGACTAGCGGGATCCCCGATACGCAGTATTTT

D gene: TRBD1
J gene: TRBJ2-3
V gene: TRBV5-1
CDR3 protein: CASSLDRGRGDTQYF
CDR3 DNA: TGCGCCAGCAGCTTGGACAGGGGGCGCGGCGATACGCAGTATTTT

D gene: .
J gene: TRBJ2-7
V gene: TRBV19
CDR3 protein: CASSISPNYEQYF
CDR3 DNA: TGTGCCAGTAGTATTTCCCCCAACTACGAGCAGTACTTC

D gene: .
J gene: TRBJ2-2
V gene: TRBV2
CDR3 protein: CASSLAYRYTGELFF
CDR3 DNA: TGTGCCAGCAGTCTAGCGTATCGTTACACCGGGGAGCTGTTTTTT

D gene: TRBD2
J gene: TRBJ2-3
V gene: TRBV5-6
CDR3 protein: CASDGGKGLRGTQYF
CDR3 DNA: TGTGCCAGCGACGGGGGGAAGGGCCTTCGCGGTACGCAGTATTTT

D gene: .
J gene: TRBJ2-1
V gene: TRBV2
CDR3 protein: CASSKELEGEQFF
CDR3 DNA: TGTGCCAGCAGTAAAGAGCTAGAGGGTGAGCAGTTCTTC

D gene: TRBD2
J gene: TRBJ2-1
V gene: TRBV5-1
CDR3 protein: CASSSLAGATNNEQFF
CDR3 DNA: TGCGCCAGCAGCTCGCTAGCGGGAGCAACCAACAATGAGCAGTTCTTC

D gene: .
J gene: TRBJ2-1
V gene: TRBV3-1/TRBV3-2
CDR3 protein: CASSQSGKGVEQFF
CDR3 DNA: TGTGCCAGCAGCCAATCAGGGAAAGGGGTGGAGCAGTTCTTC

D gene: .
J gene: TRBJ2-2
V gene: TRBV19
CDR3 protein: CASRSSGTGELFF
CDR3 DNA: TGTGCCAGTAGGTCCTCAGGCACCGGGGAGCTGTTTTTT

D gene: .
J gene: TRBJ2-7
V gene: TRBV30
CDR3 protein: CAWSRGGGPYEQYF
CDR3 DNA: TGTGCCTGGAGCCGGGGAGGGGGACCCTACGAGCAGTACTTC

D gene: .
J gene: TRBJ1-1
V gene: TRBV27
CDR3 protein: CASSSFKEAEAFF
CDR3 DNA: TGTGCCAGCAGTTCTTTTAAAGAGGCTGAAGCTTTCTTT

D gene: .
J gene: TRBJ1-5
V gene: TRBV6-2/TRBV6-3
CDR3 protein: CASSWAGNQPQHF
CDR3 DNA: TGTGCCAGCAGCTGGGCTGGCAATCAGCCCCAGCATTTT